The present T cell receptor beta chain was sequenced within a study of CD8 T cells in Susac syndrome. Losses at the gene ends were 4 bases for V and 0 bases for J; bases not matched to a gene: 5. The germline gives CDR1 SGHDN, CDR2 FVKESK. The CDR3 consists of 15 residues. After extraction with the RNeasy kit, about 0.45 to 1 ug of the RNA was reverse transcribed using random hexamers. TCRdb recomputed calls from the immunoSEQ multiplex PCR reads with MiXCR, one row per CDR3 protein. The table includes about 130,000 distinct CDR3 sequences, 90% to 95% detected once. The sequence derives from a human donor in good health. This chain links TRBV14 with TRBJ2-7; 8 bases map to TRBD2. Sequenced sample: CD4+ T cells from PBMCs. DNA for the CDR3: TGTGCCAGCAGCCGGGCGGGGGGCAGCTCCTACGAGCAGTACTTC. It codes for CASSRAGGSSYEQYF.